This entry describes one T cell receptor (beta chain). V lost 3 bases and J lost 11; bases outside the gene matches: 10. Looked up from germline, CDR1 is SNHLY and CDR2 is FYNNEI. The CDR3 consists of 14 residues. These data come from a study of cytomegalovirus exposure and HLA in healthy donors. The PCR used 60 Vbeta and 13 Jbeta primers. The method was immunoSEQ multiplex PCR; TCRdb's version includes in-frame clones alone and lacks a portion of them. Of about 170,000 clones listed, roughly 83% are singletons. Specimen: PBMCs. The chain carries TRBV2 and TRBJ2-7; 10 bases match TRBD1. The clonotype was recovered from a woman between 45 and 60 years old in good health and CMV-seronegative. This CDR3 is CASSETGTGVSEYF. CDR3 nucleotides: TGTGCCAGCAGTGAGACCGGGACAGGGGTTTCTGAGTACTTC.